This T cell receptor beta chain was sequenced for a study of post-analysis software for immune sequencing data. There are a few counts of this clonotype. What it binds is unknown. Carried by the TCR beta cDNA libraries were unique molecular identifiers. TCRdb reprocessed the PCR reads with MiXCR, giving one entry per CDR3 protein. In the table there are 450,000 to 700,000 distinct CDR3 sequences, about 40% of which are singletons. Germline V lookup: CDR1 PRHDT, CDR2 FYEKMQ (reference sequence). V lost 6 bases and J 6 bases, leaving 16 bases between the germline ends. The CDR3 runs to 14 residues. Findings and caveats of the study: A few TRBV segments occurring more often in patients than controls included TRBV5-6, TRBV5-1 and TRBV20-1.

Sequenced input: blood. The source of this sequence is a girl aged 5-17 years with multiple sclerosis. V gene TRBV13 combines with J gene TRBJ2-3; tentative D call: TRBD2 (6 bases). The CDR3 nucleotides read TGTGCCAGCAGACCCTACGGAGGGGCGGATACGCAGTATTTT. Translating gives CASRPYGGADTQYF. Full variable domain (remainder filled in from reference TRBV13 and TRBJ2-3): AAGVIQSPRHLIKEKRETATLKCYPIPRHDTVYWYQQGPGQDPQFLISFYEKMQSDKGSIPDRFSAQQFSDYHSELNMSSLELGDSALYFCASRPYGGADTQYFGPGTRLTVL.